This TCR beta chain emerged from a study of blood T cell repertoires in COVID-19. Study information: COVID-19 samples collected from the United States, Italy and Spain covered acute and convalescent phases. PBMCs, B-cell-depleted T cells, or T cells provided the cDNA or gDNA that made up the material.

V lost 0 bases and J lost 3; bases outside the gene matches: 9. CDR1 is SGHVS, CDR2 FQNEAQ, per germline. The CDR3 runs 17 residues. In the authors' methods: From reference gene primer amplification, estimates of nucleated cell counts were derived. Sequencing used immunoSEQ multiplex PCR; TCRdb keeps in-frame clones, though not all of them. From that table come the V and J calls and clone size; the DNA was used to work out D and trimming. The sample consists of roughly 670,000 clones, approximately 90% of them appearing once. This clonotype originated in a woman under 30 with acute or convalescent COVID-19. The V call is TRBV7-8, the J call TRBJ2-7, with TRBD2 identical over 9 bases. Sequencing used peripheral blood. Written as DNA, the CDR3 is TGTGCCAGCAGCTTAGCGCCGGCTAGCGGGGTTTTCTACGAGCAGTACTTC. It specifies CASSLAPASGVFYEQYF.